Presented here are 25 T cell receptor beta chains from one specimen sequenced in a study of T cells expressing NK-cell markers. TCRdb re-called the 5' RACE reads and shows each CDR3 protein once, DNA omitted. This sample contains about 260,000 distinct CDR3 sequences. The material sequenced was blood T cells: a sorted CD56 or NKG2C T cell subset, CD4+ or CD8+ T cells, or bulk PBMC T cells (not recorded which). The origin of the receptors is a man younger than 35 in good health.

CDR3: CASSPLTSVANNEQFF. This chain connects TRBV18 to TRBJ2-1; no DNA is available, so the TRBD2 call from TCRdb remains unchecked. The CDR3 has 16 residues. Germline CDR1 reads KGHSH; CDR2 reads LQKENI.

V is TRBV28 and J is TRBJ1-1; TCRdb returns TRBD1, unconfirmable since there is no DNA. In germline, CDR1 is MDHEN, CDR2 SYDVKM. CDR3 length: 15 amino acids. The chain's CDR3 is CASRLGGRGNTEAFF.

The chain combines TRBV4-2 with TRBJ2-2; the TCRdb D gene call, TRBD2, has no DNA to confirm it. CDR3 size: 16 residues. Germline values: CDR1 LGHNA, CDR2 YNFKEQ. The CDR3 is CASSLSGTSSSGELFF.

The J gene is TRBJ2-7, the V gene TRBV6-5; absent DNA, TCRdb's TRBD1 call cannot be checked. The germline V gene encodes CDR1 MNHEY and CDR2 SVGAGI. This CDR3 region has 14 residues. CDR3 amino acids: CASSYGDRGSEQYF.

The gene calls are TRBV29-1 and TRBJ2-3; lacking DNA, the TRBD1 call made by TCRdb goes unchecked. The germline CDR1 and CDR2 sequences are SQVTM and ANQGSEA. The CDR3 totals 13 residues. CDR3 residues: CSVEGQSTDTQYF.

The gene calls are TRBV29-1 and TRBJ2-1; TCRdb's D call, TRBD2, is unchecked because there is no DNA. Germline V gene data show CDR1 as SQVTM and CDR2 as ANQGSEA. This CDR3 region has 13 residues. This CDR3 reads CSVGLAGLNEQFF.

The V gene is TRBV6-1, the J gene TRBJ2-3; without DNA, the TCRdb call of TRBD2 cannot be checked. The CDR3 runs to 13 residues. Germline V lookup: CDR1 MNHNS, CDR2 SASEGT. CDR3 sequence: CASSVTAADTQYF.

The rearrangement joins TRBV2 to TRBJ1-5; the TCRdb call, TRBD1, lacks DNA for checking. The CDR3 contains 14 residues. Germline V lookup: CDR1 SNHLY, CDR2 FYNNEI. The CDR3 is CASRGDRTNQPQHF.

The rearrangement links TRBV20-1 to TRBJ2-1. CDR1 and CDR2 (germline): DFQATT, SNEGSKA (reference sequence). This CDR3 has 12 amino acids. CDR3 sequence: CSASGGSNEQFF.

This chain links TRBV12-5 with TRBJ2-3; as DNA is missing, the TRBD1 call by TCRdb cannot be tested. The CDR3 sequence is 16 residues long. The V gene's germline CDR1 is LGHNT and CDR2 FRNRAP. The chain's CDR3 is CASGPTQGGNADTQYF.

The rearrangement uses TRBV10-3 and TRBJ2-2; TCRdb reports TRBD1, a call that lacks DNA to check it against. Per germline, CDR1 ENHRY and CDR2 SYGVKD. This CDR3 is built from 15 residues. The CDR3 loop is CAISSTGQDGGELFF.

The chain has TRBV12-3 or TRBV12-4 and TRBJ1-1; the TCRdb D gene call, TRBD1, has no DNA to confirm it. The CDR3 contains 15 residues. This CDR3 is CASSRFDRPNTEAFF.

The V call is TRBV12-3 or TRBV12-4, the J call TRBJ2-3; checking the TCRdb D call of TRBD1 is not possible without DNA. The CDR3 contains 18 residues. CDR3 loop: CASISGQGRGWRTDTQYF.

V and J are TRBV7-7 and TRBJ2-1; TCRdb proposes TRBD1, but this gene call is untestable without DNA. The CDR3 runs to 15 residues. The germline gives CDR1 SSHAT, CDR2 FNYEAQ (reference sequence). CDR3 residues: CASSLYPGAYNEQFF.

The V call is TRBV12-3 or TRBV12-4, the J call TRBJ1-2; the D call of TRBD1 rests on TCRdb alone, since no DNA is present to check it. The CDR3 is 13 residues long. CDR3 protein: CASSSRQGFGYTF.

The V and J genes are TRBV6-5 and TRBJ2-1. CDR3 length: 12 residues. Germline CDR1 is MNHEY and CDR2 is SVGAGI. CDR3 sequence reads: CASSYRKSEQFF.

The V gene is TRBV18, the J gene TRBJ2-4; the TCRdb call, TRBD1, lacks DNA for checking. This CDR3 spans 15 amino acids. CDR1 KGHSH and CDR2 LQKENI come from the germline V gene. CDR3: CASSPLAGGRDIQYF. The full variable domain, with the rest looked up from reference TRBV18 and TRBJ2-4, is NAGVMQNPRHLVRRRGQEARLRCSPMKGHSHVYWYRQLPEEGLKFMVYLQKENIIDESGMPKERFSAEFPKEGPSILRIQQVVRGDSAAYFCASSPLAGGRDIQYFGAGTRLSVL.

The chain uses TRBV6-1 and TRBJ2-3. CDR1 and CDR2 (germline): MNHNS, SASEGT. The CDR3 extends over 14 amino acids. The CDR3 loop reads CASSFQTSADTQYF.

The CDR3 loop reads CAWNNRQDYGYTF. The rearrangement links TRBV30 to TRBJ1-2; TCRdb picks TRBD1, but there is no DNA to check that call. The CDR3 is 13 amino acids. Germline V lookup: CDR1 GTSNPN, CDR2 SVGIG (reference sequence).

The chain carries TRBV20-1 and TRBJ2-1. Germline CDR1 and CDR2: DFQATT and SNEGSKA (reference sequence). The CDR3 consists of 15 residues. CDR3 protein: CSAGELRVSYNEQFF.

The genes are TRBV12-3 or TRBV12-4 and TRBJ2-7. The CDR3 length is 12 residues. The CDR3: CASSLWLAEQYF.

V usage is TRBV29-1 and J usage is TRBJ2-1. The length of the CDR3 is 11 residues. The V gene's germline CDR1 is SQVTM and CDR2 ANQGSEA. This chain's CDR3 is CSVGGNFEQFF.

The chain employs TRBV24-1 and TRBJ2-1; TCRdb names TRBD2, which stays unverified in the absence of DNA. CDR1 KGHDR and CDR2 SFDVKD come from the germline V gene. The CDR3 is 17 amino acids. The CDR3 loop is CATSDWGLGLAPNEQFF.

This rearrangement joins TRBV20-1 to TRBJ2-2; as DNA is missing, the TRBD2 call by TCRdb cannot be tested. Germline CDR1 is DFQATT and CDR2 is SNEGSKA (reference sequence). This CDR3 is 13 amino acids long. The CDR3 sequence is CGVLAGETGELFF.

V and J are TRBV5-6 and TRBJ2-5; TCRdb returns TRBD2, unconfirmable since there is no DNA. The CDR3 covers 15 residues. CDR1 and CDR2 from the germline V gene are SGHDT and YYEEEE. CDR3 sequence: CASSLVGGPQETQYF. Full variable domain (outside the CDR3, taken from reference TRBV5-6 and TRBJ2-5): DAGVTQSPTHLIKTRGQQVTLRCSPKSGHDTVSWYQQALGQGPQFIFQYYEEEERQRGNFPDRFSGHQFPNYSSELNVNALLLGDSALYLCASSLVGGPQETQYFGPGTRLLVL.